This entry concerns a single T cell receptor beta chain. Germline CDR1 reads SGHAT; CDR2 reads FQNNGV. This CDR3 is 14 amino acids long. J gave up 3 bases and V 5 bases, and 4 bases lay outside the gene matches. The source of the sample is a study of blood T cell repertoires in COVID-19. In the study overall: Nucleic acid was either cDNA or gDNA, and it came from T cells, B-cell-depleted T cells, or PBMCs.

The data were produced by immunoSEQ multiplex PCR, yet TCRdb's version contains in-frame clones alone and is incomplete. The sample carries over 250,000 clones, 80% to 90% recorded once. Sequencing input: PBMCs or T cells enriched from blood (not recorded which). The sequence derives from a woman aged 18-35 years who had recovered from COVID-19. The chain couples TRBV11-2 to TRBJ1-1; 9 nucleotides agree with TRBD1. CDR3 protein: CASSPRTGDTEAFF. The DNA of the CDR3 is TGTGCCAGCAGCCCCCGGACAGGGGACACTGAAGCTTTCTTT. The full variable domain, in which reference TRBV11-2 and TRBJ1-1 provide the parts outside the CDR3, is EAGVAQSPRYKIIEKRQSVAFWCNPISGHATLYWYQQILGQGPKLLIQFQNNGVVDDSQLPKDRFSAERLKGVDSTLKIQPAKLEDSAVYLCASSPRTGDTEAFFGQGTRLTVV.